Each of the 5 T cell receptor beta chains below was sequenced from the same sample in a study of cytomegalovirus exposure and HLA in healthy donors. Clones were sequenced by immunoSEQ multiplex PCR, and TCRdb holds only the in-frame ones, with some missing. The sample records fewer than 200,000 clones, about 89% being singletons. The sequenced sample was PBMCs. These receptors all come from a man between 25 and 39 years old in good health and CMV-seropositive.

This chain uses TRBV29-1 with TRBJ2-7; 8 bases align to TRBD1. CDR1 and CDR2 from the germline V gene are SQVTM and ANQGSEA. The CDR3 has 13 residues. The V gene end was trimmed by 8 bases and the J gene end by 6 bases; junction bases not matched to a gene: 12. The CDR3 DNA sequence: TGCAGCACACGCGGTGAGACAGGGGTCGAGCAGTACTTC. Its translation: CSTRGETGVEQYF.

Remarks on this clone: Other DNA sequences from this sample encode an identical CDR3 as well. The chain links TRBV27 to TRBJ2-2, with unresolved D. This CDR3 is built from 15 residues. Trimming took off 6 bases at V and 2 bases at J, with 13 bases between the two ends. Germline CDR1 is MNHEY and CDR2 is SMNVEV (reference sequence). CDR3 residues: CASRPHRVNTGELFF. CDR3 sequence (DNA): TGTGCCAGCAGACCCCACAGAGTCAACACCGGGGAGCTGTTTTTT.

The J gene is TRBJ2-7, the V gene TRBV28, with D maybe TRBD1 (6 bases). CDR3 length: 15 residues. V was cut by 4 bases and J by 9 bases, with 22 bases left in between. Germline CDR1 MDHEN, CDR2 SYDVKM. The CDR3 region is CASSSPGQGPTVQYF. The CDR3 DNA reads as TGTGCCAGCAGTTCACCGGGACAAGGCCCAACGGTGCAGTACTTC.

This chain uses TRBV10-3 with TRBJ1-5, with D maybe TRBD1 (6 bases). This CDR3 comprises 15 residues. Trimming removed 10 bases at V and 3 bases at J, with 19 bases between. Germline CDR1 and CDR2: ENHRY and SYGVKD. The CDR3 DNA sequence: TGTGCCACCGAGGCGGGGGGCGGGGACAATCAGCCCCAGCATTTT. It codes for CATEAGGGDNQPQHF.

Judged by abundance, this clone is medium-sized. The chain couples TRBV6-1 to TRBJ2-2; D not certain. CDR1 is MNHNS and CDR2 is SASEGT in the germline V gene. This CDR3 has 14 amino acids. Trimming cost V 1 base and J 3 bases, with 6 bases left between them. This chain's CDR3 is CASSEGSHTGELFF. The CDR3 region has the DNA TGTGCCAGCAGTGAAGGATCCCACACCGGGGAGCTGTTTTTT.